This TCR beta chain was captured in a study of cytomegalovirus exposure and HLA in healthy donors. Study details: Out of around 360 genotyped donors, 81% belonged to the Caucasian-associated ancestry cluster.

This clone was observed a few times. 13 Jbeta primers and 60 Vbeta primers were used for the PCR. Clones were sequenced by immunoSEQ multiplex PCR, and TCRdb holds only the in-frame ones, with some missing. The profile covers 100,000 to 150,000 clones, with 70% to 80% appearing a single time and about 1% taken by the ten largest. The V end lost 8 bases, the J end lost 3 bases, and 19 bases lay between the germline ends. The CDR3 is made up of 15 amino acids. CDR1 is MDHEN and CDR2 is SYDVKM in the germline V gene. This clonotype originated in an older woman in good health and CMV-seronegative. This chain links TRBV28 with TRBJ1-1, with D maybe TRBD1 (5 bases). The sample comprised PBMCs. CDR3 sequence (DNA): TGTGCCAGCCCACCCCTTGGCAGGGAGGACACTGAAGCTTTCTTT. Residues: CASPPLGREDTEAFF.